These T cell receptor beta chains were read from a single sample in a study of shared clonotypes between healthy human individuals. Repertoires were generated with immunoSEQ multiplex PCR, while TCRdb's copy carries only in-frame clones and drops some. The sample lists around 2.1 million clones, just over 90% occurring once. Material: naive CD8+ T cells from PBMCs. These receptors were obtained from a man in his late teens or twenties in good health. Some clones in this sample may be carry-over from other donors' samples. The CDR3 runs from the conserved cysteine through the conserved F or W. The D gene is left open where the match is weak. For some rows the clone size is stated as once, few or many, or as a class when expanded; others skip it.

abundance	j_gene	v_gene	d_gene	CDR3aa	CDR3nt
-	TRBJ2-5	TRBV7-9	TRBD1	CASSARTGSQETQYF	TGTGCCAGCAGCGCGAGGACAGGGTCACAAGAGACCCAGTACTTC
-	TRBJ2-5	TRBV7-8	-	CASSYEAGPLETQYF	TGTGCCAGCAGCTACGAGGCAGGGCCGTTGGAGACCCAGTACTTC
-	TRBJ2-2	TRBV21-1	-	CASSTASPDTGELFF	TGTGCCAGCAGCACCGCTAGCCCCGACACCGGGGAGCTGTTTTTT
-	TRBJ2-7	TRBV5-8	TRBD1	CASSNRGGYEQYF	TGTGCCAGCAGCAACAGGGGCGGGTACGAGCAGTACTTC
-	TRBJ1-1	TRBV7-3	-	CASSLYQLNTEAFF	TGTGCCAGCAGCTTATATCAGTTGAACACTGAAGCTTTCTTT
-	TRBJ2-7	TRBV7-9	-	CASSLAYLLADEQYF	TGTGCCAGCAGCTTAGCCTACCTTTTGGCGGACGAGCAGTACTTC
once	TRBJ2-7	TRBV5-8	-	CASSLVGNEQYF	TGTGCCAGCAGCCTCGTGGGTAACGAGCAGTACTTC
-	TRBJ2-7	TRBV27	-	CASSPSWPEQYF	TGTGCCAGCAGCCCCTCCTGGCCCGAGCAGTACTTC
-	TRBJ1-2	TRBV7-3	TRBD1	CASSPTGQGHGYTF	TGTGCCAGCAGCCCGACAGGACAGGGTCATGGCTACACCTTC
-	TRBJ1-2	TRBV9	-	CASSVEVTESFYGYTF	TGTGCCAGCAGCGTAGAAGTAACAGAGAGTTTTTATGGCTACACCTTC
-	TRBJ2-7	TRBV19	-	CASSWGRSSYEQYF	TGTGCCAGTAGTTGGGGCAGGTCTTCCTACGAGCAGTACTTC
once	TRBJ2-7	TRBV5-1	TRBD1	CASSLIAGGPYEQYF	TGCGCCAGCAGCTTGATAGCAGGGGGACCCTACGAGCAGTACTTC
-	TRBJ1-2	TRBV27	TRBD1	CASSWGYRGAGGGYTF	TGTGCCAGCAGTTGGGGTTACAGGGGCGCGGGAGGTGGCTACACCTTC
-	TRBJ2-7	TRBV30	-	CAWSRERDEQYF	TGTGCCTGGAGTCGCGAACGCGACGAGCAGTACTTC
-	TRBJ2-3	TRBV7-9	-	CASRTIIEDTQYF	TGTGCCAGCAGAACGATAATCGAGGATACGCAGTATTTT
-	TRBJ2-1	TRBV12-5	TRBD1	CASGWTSGGSYNEQFF	TGTGCTAGTGGTTGGACCTCAGGGGGTTCCTACAATGAGCAGTTCTTC
-	TRBJ2-7	TRBV2	TRBD2	CASLGLAESYEQYF	TGTGCCAGCCTTGGACTAGCGGAATCCTACGAGCAGTACTTC
-	TRBJ2-5	TRBV7-9	-	CASSSPFDRNQETQYF	TGTGCCAGCAGCTCCCCTTTTGACAGAAACCAAGAGACCCAGTACTTC
-	TRBJ2-7	TRBV7-8	TRBD2	CASSLVGTRVYEQYF	TGTGCCAGCAGCTTAGTTGGGACTAGAGTATACGAGCAGTACTTC
-	TRBJ2-7	TRBV19	TRBD2	CASSSLAGYEQYF	TGTGCCAGTAGTAGTCTAGCGGGCTACGAGCAGTACTTC
-	TRBJ2-2	TRBV6-6	TRBD1	CASSSKGQNTGELFF	TGTGCCAGCAGTTCCAAGGGACAGAATACCGGGGAGCTGTTTTTT
-	TRBJ2-2	TRBV7-8	-	CASSPNTGELFF	TGTGCCAGCAGCCCCAACACCGGGGAGCTGTTTTTT
-	TRBJ2-5	TRBV7-8	TRBD1	CAIARGRQETQYF	TGTGCCATCGCTAGGGGGCGCCAAGAGACCCAGTACTTC
-	TRBJ2-7	TRBV5-1	-	CASSLSAEPHEQYF	TGCGCCAGCAGCTTGAGTGCGGAGCCCCACGAGCAGTACTTC
-	TRBJ2-7	TRBV9	TRBD2	CASSLTSGPNYEQYF	TGTGCCAGCAGCCTAACTAGCGGCCCCAACTACGAGCAGTACTTC
-	TRBJ2-5	TRBV28	TRBD1	CASRPTGGETQYF	TGTGCCAGCAGACCGACAGGGGGAGAGACCCAGTACTTC
once	TRBJ1-5	TRBV15	-	CATSRVGGDSNQPQHF	TGTGCCACCAGCAGAGTAGGGGGAGATAGCAATCAGCCCCAGCATTTT
-	TRBJ2-1	TRBV27	-	CASSFGVVGINEQFF	TGTGCCAGCAGTTTCGGGGTCGTTGGGATCAATGAGCAGTTCTTC
-	TRBJ2-7	TRBV13	TRBD2	CASSGGLAGAYEQYF	TGTGCCAGCAGCGGGGGACTAGCGGGTGCCTACGAGCAGTACTTC